This is a list of T cell receptor beta chains from one sample in a study of shared clonotypes between healthy human individuals. Data came from immunoSEQ multiplex PCR; TCRdb stores just in-frame clones and leaves some out. In the table there are 1.5 million to 2.5 million clones, approximately 95% of which are singletons. The specimen sequenced was naive CD8+ T cells sorted from blood. The receptors come from a man between 18 and 29 years old in good health. Each CDR3 is given with its conserved first and last residue. D genes are given only for firm matches. Expanded clones get a size class; other rows say once, few or many, or leave the size out.

J gene,V gene,D gene,clone size,CDR3 protein,CDR3 DNA
TRBJ2-1,TRBV11-2,NA,NA,CASSFLSGWDEQFF,TGTGCCAGCAGCTTCCTTTCTGGATGGGATGAGCAGTTCTTC
TRBJ1-3,TRBV27,NA,NA,CASSDSKSSGNTIYF,TGTGCCAGCAGTGACAGTAAGAGCTCTGGAAACACCATATATTTT
TRBJ2-7,TRBV2,NA,NA,CASSEEGAIGYEQYF,TGTGCCAGCAGTGAAGAGGGAGCAATTGGTTACGAGCAGTACTTC
TRBJ2-7,TRBV15,NA,NA,CATSSVMGYEQYF,TGTGCCACCAGCAGCGTAATGGGTTACGAGCAGTACTTC
TRBJ1-2,TRBV7-9,TRBD1,NA,CASRKTGGEVNYGYTF,TGTGCCAGCAGAAAAACAGGGGGCGAAGTTAACTATGGCTACACCTTC
TRBJ2-2,TRBV11-2,NA,NA,CASFQNTGELFF,TGTGCCAGCTTTCAGAACACCGGGGAGCTGTTTTTT
TRBJ1-1,TRBV4-3,NA,NA,CASSQGTGTEAFF,TGCGCCAGCAGCCAAGGTACAGGGACTGAAGCTTTCTTT
TRBJ2-3,TRBV5-6,NA,NA,CASSLELVGIDTQYF,TGTGCCAGCAGCTTGGAACTAGTAGGTATAGATACGCAGTATTTT
TRBJ2-5,TRBV2,NA,NA,CASSEGLEGDQETQYF,TGTGCCAGCAGTGAAGGGTTAGAGGGGGACCAGGAGACCCAGTACTTC
TRBJ2-1,TRBV7-9,TRBD1,NA,CASSLRQGVRNEQFF,TGTGCCAGCAGCTTAAGACAGGGGGTCAGGAATGAGCAGTTCTTC
TRBJ2-3,TRBV5-8,NA,once,CASSSSTTGTDTQYF,TGTGCCAGCAGCTCCAGTACCACAGGGACAGATACGCAGTATTTT
TRBJ1-2,TRBV6-5,TRBD1,NA,CASSYAETGFWVGYTF,TGTGCCAGCAGTTACGCGGAGACAGGGTTTTGGGTTGGCTACACCTTC
TRBJ1-6,TRBV10-2,NA,NA,CASMGSSYNSPLHF,TGCGCCAGCATGGGAAGCTCCTATAATTCACCCCTCCACTTT
TRBJ2-7,TRBV10-3,NA,NA,CAISPLEPSYEQYF,TGTGCCATCAGCCCCTTGGAGCCCTCCTACGAGCAGTACTTC
TRBJ1-1,TRBV10-2,NA,NA,CASTRPESAGDAFF,TGCGCCAGCACAAGACCCGAATCTGCAGGGGATGCTTTCTTT
TRBJ2-1,TRBV4-3,TRBD2,NA,CASSHGTSGINEQFF,TGCGCCAGCAGCCACGGGACTAGCGGTATTAATGAGCAGTTCTTC
TRBJ2-7,TRBV4-1,NA,NA,CASSQDLLGEQYF,TGCGCCAGCAGCCAAGATCTGCTCGGCGAGCAGTACTTC
TRBJ2-7,TRBV15,TRBD1,NA,CATSSQRQGASYEQYF,TGTGCCACCAGCAGTCAACGACAGGGGGCGTCCTACGAGCAGTACTTC
TRBJ2-1,TRBV7-9,NA,once,CASSLAEVYYNEQFF,TGTGCCAGCAGCTTAGCGGAAGTCTACTACAATGAGCAGTTCTTC
TRBJ2-1,TRBV15,NA,once,CATNQAGSSYNEQFF,TGTGCCACCAACCAAGCGGGCAGCTCCTACAATGAGCAGTTCTTC
TRBJ2-7,TRBV28,NA,NA,CASSLMEEQYF,TGTGCCAGCAGTTTAATGGAGGAGCAGTACTTC
TRBJ2-7,TRBV27,NA,NA,CASSLGGRACEQYF,TGTGCCAGCAGTTTGGGAGGCAGGGCCTGCGAGCAGTACTTC
TRBJ2-7,TRBV29-1,NA,NA,CSVEDRGGNYEQYF,TGCAGCGTTGAAGATAGGGGGGGCAACTACGAGCAGTACTTC
TRBJ2-7,TRBV5-8,TRBD1,NA,CASSPGQTYEQYF,TGTGCCAGCAGCCCGGGACAGACCTACGAGCAGTACTTC
TRBJ2-1,TRBV11-2,NA,NA,CASSLFSGGTVFDEQFF,TGTGCCAGCAGCTTATTCTCGGGCGGGACAGTCTTCGATGAGCAGTTCTTC
TRBJ2-5,TRBV6-5,NA,once,CASSYVFGDPETQYF,TGTGCCAGCAGCTACGTTTTCGGGGACCCAGAGACCCAGTACTTC
TRBJ2-3,TRBV19,TRBD1,NA,CASSINRGGSTDTQYF,TGTGCCAGTAGTATCAACAGGGGTGGTTCGACAGATACGCAGTATTTT
TRBJ2-2,TRBV6-5,NA,NA,CASSYVVTGELFF,TGTGCCAGCAGTTATGTGGTCACCGGGGAGCTGTTTTTT
TRBJ2-2,TRBV11-2,NA,NA,CASSLGQFQYTGELFF,TGTGCCAGCAGCTTAGGACAGTTCCAATACACCGGGGAGCTGTTTTTT
TRBJ2-1,TRBV29-1,TRBD1,NA,CSVEGQGLYNEQFF,TGCAGCGTTGAGGGACAGGGGTTATACAATGAGCAGTTCTTC
TRBJ2-1,TRBV7-9,NA,once,CASSLGFGTSYNEQFF,TGTGCCAGCAGCTTAGGTTTCGGGACTTCTTACAATGAGCAGTTCTTC